A single sample is the source of the 27 T cell receptor beta chains below, sequenced in a study of blood T cells in healthy people across ages. Sample-barcoded 5' priming and a J-beta primer mix drove a second PCR of 7 to 11 cycles. TCRdb analysed the 5' RACE reads with MiXCR anew, one entry per CDR3 protein. Of about 1,600,000 distinct CDR3 sequences listed, around 39% are singletons. The sample taken for sequencing was blood. The source is a woman younger than 30 in good health.

This clonotype was detected a few times. The chain couples TRBV12-3 or TRBV12-4 to TRBJ2-5, with 11 bases fitting TRBD1. The end of the DNA fits TRBJ2-7 better, so the J call may be wrong. The CDR3 extends over 15 amino acids. The CDR3 protein is CASSRWTGGNNEQYF. The CDR3 DNA reads TGTGCCAGCAGTCGTTGGACAGGGGGCAACAACGAGCAGTACTTC.

This clonotype showed up just once. J is TRBJ1-1 and V is TRBV10-3; 7 bases agree with TRBD1. Germline assignment: CDR1 ENHRY and CDR2 SYGVKD. The CDR3 totals 14 residues. With V trimmed by 2 bases and J by 4 bases, 4 bases remained unmatched. CDR3: CAISETGVGTEAFF. Written as DNA, the CDR3 is TGTGCCATCAGTGAGACAGGGGTAGGCACTGAAGCTTTCTTT.

This clonotype was counted only a few times. The V and J genes are TRBV28 and TRBJ1-2; no reliable D call. The V end lost 7 bases, the J end lost 7 bases, and 13 bases lay between the germline ends. The V gene's germline CDR1 is MDHEN and CDR2 SYDVKM. There are 12 residues in the CDR3. In DNA form, the CDR3 reads TGTGCCAGCAACCGAGAATACTGTGGCTACACCTTC. Its translation is CASNREYCGYTF.

In this sample, this clonotype turned up a few times. The chain uses TRBV12-3 or TRBV12-4 and TRBJ1-2; no definite D call. This CDR3 region has 13 residues. V gave up 6 bases and J gave up 2 bases, with 10 bases separating them. In nucleotides, the CDR3 is TGTGCCAGCAGCTCCAACAGCAACTATGGCTACACCTTC. As protein: CASSSNSNYGYTF.

This rearrangement joins TRBV20-1 to TRBJ2-5; 9 bases fit TRBD1. Germline V lookup: CDR1 DFQATT, CDR2 SNEGSKA (reference sequence). The CDR3 is 15 residues long. The junction had 16 bases not matched to a gene; V was cut back by 3 bases and J by 11 bases. This CDR3 reads CSAREQGAIHNEQYF. For the CDR3, the DNA is TGCAGTGCTAGGGAACAGGGGGCGATTCACAATGAGCAGTACTTC.

J is TRBJ2-1 and V is TRBV4-2; TRBD2 matches at 8 bases. CDR3 length: 17 amino acids. J was trimmed by 6 bases and V by 0 bases; bases with no gene match: 10. The germline V gene encodes CDR1 LGHNA and CDR2 YNFKEQ. CDR3 DNA: TGTGCCAGCAGCCAAGACCTCAGGGGCGGGAGGAGCAATGAGCAGTTCTTC. Encoded protein: CASSQDLRGGRSNEQFF.

The V and J genes are TRBV7-2 and TRBJ2-7; D possibly corresponds to TRBD2 (6 bases). V lost 3 bases and J 6 bases, leaving 12 bases between the germline ends. This CDR3 is built from 13 residues. CDR1 is SGHTA, CDR2 FQGNSA, per germline. The CDR3: CASSFSTSLEQYF. Written as DNA, the CDR3 is TGTGCCAGCAGCTTTTCGACTAGTCTCGAGCAGTACTTC.

The J gene is TRBJ1-6, the V gene TRBV9; 9 bases are shared with TRBD1. The germline V gene has CDR1 SGDLS and CDR2 YYNGEE. V was clipped by 4 bases and J by 11 bases; unmatched bases: 13. CDR3 length equals 16 residues. CDR3 amino acids: CASSRDRASNYPPLHF. CDR3 in DNA: TGTGCCAGCAGCCGGGACAGGGCGAGTAATTATCCACCCCTCCACTTT.

J is TRBJ1-2 and V is TRBV7-2, with D unresolved. The ends were cut back, 3 bases at V and 8 bases at J, with 19 bases in the middle. This CDR3 is built from 15 residues. Germline CDR1 SGHTA, CDR2 FQGNSA. DNA of the CDR3: TGTGCCAGCAGCTTGGTAGGGAGCCCATGGAGGGGCTACACCTTC. Translated, it gives CASSLVGSPWRGYTF.

Comments on this clonotype: The DNA is left out, because the CDR3 cannot be placed on it with certainty; the CDR3 is given as TCRdb lists it. The V gene is TRBV10-3, the J gene TRBJ2-7; the DNA was not used to check the table's D call, TRBD1. CDR1 is ENHRY and CDR2 is SYGVKD in the germline V gene. The length of the CDR3 is 13 amino acids, counting both ends. CDR3 sequence: CAILRAGGDEQYF.

This clonotype was recorded a few times. As DNA, the CDR3 is TGTGCCAGCAGTTTGAGGGCGGGGCAAGAGACCCAGTACTTC. It is translated as CASSLRAGQETQYF. The chain joins TRBV28 to TRBJ2-5, with a tentative D call TRBD2 (6 bases). Looked up from germline, CDR1 is MDHEN and CDR2 is SYDVKM. This CDR3 spans 14 amino acids. V dropped 3 bases and J dropped 2 bases, with 10 bases sitting between them.

This chain joins TRBV12-3 or TRBV12-4 and TRBJ1-2; D call uncertain. Trimming pared 1 base from V and 4 bases from J, leaving 13 bases between. The CDR3 contains 15 residues. The CDR3 DNA follows: TGTGCCAGCAGTTTAGGGCAGTTCCACCTCTATGGCTACACCTTC. It is translated as CASSLGQFHLYGYTF.

The rearrangement links TRBV6-5 to TRBJ2-5, with TRBD1 identical over 7 bases. The DNA matches TRBJ2-7 better at its end, which makes the J call doubtful. CDR1 MNHEY and CDR2 SVGAGI come from the germline V gene. This CDR3 is built from 14 residues. CDR3 in amino acids: CASTPDRLNYEQYF. In DNA, the CDR3 is TGTGCCAGCACCCCGGACAGGCTTAATTACGAGCAGTACTTC.

The V call is TRBV10-3, the J call TRBJ1-1; D not certain. V was clipped by 6 bases and J by 1 base, with 18 bases between them. Per the germline V gene, CDR1 is ENHRY and CDR2 is SYGVKD. The CDR3 spans 16 residues. The CDR3 DNA reads TGTGCCATCAGCCTGTCCGGAGTGTCGCAGAACACTGAAGCTTTCTTT. As protein: CAISLSGVSQNTEAFF.

The chain uses TRBV15 and TRBJ1-5; possible D gene TRBD1, 6 bases. Germline V gives CDR1 LNHNV, CDR2 YYDKDF (reference sequence). Trimming took 8 bases from V and 4 from J, leaving 15 bases between them. This CDR3 spans 14 amino acids. The CDR3 spells CATDGQRGNQPQHF. For the CDR3, the DNA is TGTGCCACCGATGGACAGAGGGGAAATCAGCCCCAGCATTTT.

This clonotype was counted between two and nine times. The chain carries TRBV6-1 and TRBJ2-5; maybe TRBD2 (5 bases). The V gene lost 3 bases and the J gene lost 0 bases, with 5 bases spanning the gap. The length of the CDR3 is 13 residues. Germline lookup yields CDR1 MNHNS and CDR2 SASEGT. The chain's CDR3 is CASSERDQETQYF. The CDR3 DNA follows: TGTGCCAGCAGTGAGCGGGACCAAGAGACCCAGTACTTC.

The V and J genes are TRBV28 and TRBJ2-5, with D possibly TRBD2 on 6 matching bases. The CDR3 length is 14 residues. V was clipped by 1 base and J by 5 bases, with 11 bases between them. Germline V gene lookup returns CDR1 MDHEN and CDR2 SYDVKM. The CDR3 DNA is TGTGCCAGCAGTTTATCAGTTAGCGGCGAGACCCAGTACTTC. This encodes CASSLSVSGETQYF.

V gene TRBV18 combines with J gene TRBJ2-7; TRBD2 matches 7 bases. This CDR3 has 13 amino acids. V lost 5 bases and J lost 4; bases outside the gene matches: 5. The germline V gene encodes CDR1 KGHSH and CDR2 LQKENI. The CDR3 DNA is TGTGCCAGCTCAAACGGGGGGAAGTACGAGCAGTACTTC. Its protein is CASSNGGKYEQYF.

The sample holds a few counts of this clonotype. DNA of the CDR3: TGTGCCATCAGTGAATTTGGGCGGGATAATTCACCCCTCCACTTT. Its protein is CAISEFGRDNSPLHF. J is TRBJ1-6 and V is TRBV10-3, with D unclear. CDR3 length equals 15 residues. Germline V gene data show CDR1 as ENHRY and CDR2 as SYGVKD. V was clipped by 3 bases and J by 5 bases, with 11 bases between them.

The J gene is TRBJ1-2, the V gene TRBV12-3 or TRBV12-4; 7 nucleotides line up with TRBD1. The CDR3 runs 17 residues. V lost 6 bases and J lost 4; bases outside the gene matches: 17. The CDR3 is CASSLSGQTLRGYGYTF. The CDR3 DNA follows: TGTGCCAGCAGCTTATCGGGACAGACCCTCCGCGGCTATGGCTACACCTTC.

The chain is built from TRBV29-1 and TRBJ1-1; D uncertain. Germline V gene sequence: CDR1 SQVTM, CDR2 ANQGSEA. V lost 7 bases and J lost 2, with 17 bases in between. The CDR3 is made up of 14 amino acids. The CDR3, as DNA: TGCAGCGGCGGAGTAGGGCTTAGTAACACTGAAGCTTTCTTT. Protein product: CSGGVGLSNTEAFF.

This chain uses TRBV12-3 or TRBV12-4 with TRBJ2-1; 13 positions agree with TRBD2. V lost 7 bases, J lost 9 bases, and 12 bases stayed unmatched. The CDR3 runs 16 residues. CDR3: CASIPRGTSGAREQFF. The CDR3 DNA is TGTGCCAGCATTCCTAGGGGGACTAGCGGGGCGCGTGAGCAGTTCTTC.

This clonotype was picked up a small number of times. The chain links TRBV2 to TRBJ2-7, with 10 bases matching TRBD2. Germline-derived CDR1 and CDR2 are SNHLY and FYNNEI. The CDR3 spans 15 residues. V lost 1 base to trimming and J lost 6 bases; unmatched junction nucleotides: 6. The CDR3: CASSEVVGLASEQYF. In DNA, the CDR3 is TGTGCCAGCAGTGAAGTTGTGGGACTAGCGAGCGAGCAGTACTTC.

This clonotype was observed a handful of times. V is TRBV5-1 and J is TRBJ2-1; 14 nucleotides align to TRBD2. This CDR3 is built from 20 residues. The V gene's germline CDR1 is SGHRS and CDR2 YFSETQ. Unmatched junction bases numbered 12, after V lost 4 bases and J lost 0 bases. This CDR3 reads CASSHPGTSGGLSSYNEQFF. The CDR3 DNA is TGCGCCAGCAGCCACCCCGGGACTAGCGGGGGCCTAAGCTCCTACAATGAGCAGTTCTTC.

CDR3 amino acids: CSARVREFPYEQYF. In DNA form, the CDR3 reads TGCAGTGCCCGGGTCCGGGAGTTCCCCTACGAGCAGTACTTC. This chain connects TRBV20-1 to TRBJ2-7; tentatively, D is TRBD2 (6 bases). In germline, CDR1 is DFQATT, CDR2 SNEGSKA (reference sequence). This CDR3 contains 14 residues. V was pared by 6 bases and J by 2 bases, with 17 bases between.

This clonotype was observed a handful of times. The rearrangement links TRBV3-1 to TRBJ1-5; D is undetermined. V was trimmed by 1 base and J by 9 bases, leaving 10 bases between them. This CDR3 comprises 13 residues. Germline assignment: CDR1 LGHDT and CDR2 YNNKEL (reference sequence). CDR3 DNA: TGTGCCAGCAGCCAAGTTGGGAGCCGGCCCCAGCATTTT. It specifies CASSQVGSRPQHF. Together with reference TRBV3-1 and TRBJ1-5, the CDR3 gives the full variable domain: DTAVSQTPKYLVTQMGNDKSIKCEQNLGHDTMYWYKQDSKKFLKIMFSYNNKELIINETVPNRFSPKSPDKAHLNLHINSLELGDSAVYFCASSQVGSRPQHFGDGTRLSIL.

V is TRBV20-1 and J is TRBJ2-7; possible D gene TRBD2, 6 bases. Germline CDR1 and CDR2: DFQATT and SNEGSKA (reference sequence). V dropped 6 bases and J dropped 0 bases, with 15 bases sitting between them. The CDR3 is 14 residues long. CDR3 residues: CSAPMAGSSYEQYF. CDR3 nucleotides: TGCAGTGCCCCGATGGCGGGGTCCTCCTACGAGCAGTACTTC.